The clone carrying this TCR beta chain was found a few times. Antigen: not known. Using its own MiXCR run on the reads, TCRdb lists one record per CDR3 protein. The sample has some 71,000 distinct CDR3 sequences, more than 20% seen once. This entry comes from a study of type 1 regulatory T cells. About the research overall: T-allo10 is an in vitro-generated, Tr1-enriched CD4 T cell product specific for alloantigen.

V lost 2 bases, J lost 2 bases, and 4 bases stayed unmatched. This CDR3 region has 15 residues. Looked up from germline, CDR1 is SGHRS and CDR2 is YFSETQ. Findings of the study overall: Type 1 regulatory T cells had a more restricted TCR repertoire than non-type 1 regulatory T cells.

The receptor was derived from a human donor in good health. Sequenced sample: cultured type 1 regulatory T (Tr1) cells, either the whole culture or a sorted fraction (not recorded which). This chain joins TRBV5-1 and TRBJ2-1, with TRBD1 matching 7 bases. This CDR3 is CASSLGGATYNEQFF. CDR3 DNA sequence: TGCGCCAGCAGCTTAGGGGGCGCGACCTACAATGAGCAGTTCTTC.